These T cell receptor beta chains were read from a single sample in a study of shared clonotypes between healthy human individuals. Generated by immunoSEQ multiplex PCR, the TCRdb table keeps only in-frame clones and is missing some. The repertoire consists of some 1 million clones, with about three quarters occurring once and the leading ten covering about 1.4%. The sample comprised memory CD4+ T cells sorted from blood. All receptors derive from a man aged 18 to 29 in good health. Each CDR3 is given with its conserved first and last residue. D genes are given only for firm matches. The size entry is marked missing in some rows and otherwise reads once, few, many or a size class.

d_call j_call v_call clone_size cdr3_aa cdr3_nt
TRBD2 TRBJ2-5 TRBV7-9 NA CASNPPGTTNQETQYF TGTGCCAGCAACCCCCCCGGGACTACCAACCAAGAGACCCAGTACTTC
NA TRBJ1-3 TRBV6-1 NA CASREQPSSGNTIYF TGTGCCAGCAGGGAACAGCCTAGCTCTGGAAACACCATATATTTT
NA TRBJ2-7 TRBV2 once CASRGLYSLGEQYF TGTGCCAGCAGGGGGCTTTACAGTCTGGGGGAGCAGTACTTC
TRBD1 TRBJ2-7 TRBV6-5 NA CASSYSQTGAREQYF TGTGCCAGCAGTTACTCTCAGACAGGGGCACGCGAGCAGTACTTC
TRBD2 TRBJ2-1 TRBV19 NA CASSGGGGASGGPDPLHEQFF TGTGCCAGTAGTGGCGGTGGTGGTGCTAGCGGGGGCCCCGACCCTTTACATGAGCAGTTCTTC
TRBD2 TRBJ2-7 TRBV5-8 NA CASSLFQRESSEQYF TGTGCCAGCAGCTTGTTCCAGCGGGAGTCCTCCGAGCAGTACTTC
TRBD2 TRBJ2-5 TRBV5-1 NA CASSPLSGRGETQYF TGCGCCAGCAGCCCCCTTTCCGGGAGGGGTGAGACCCAGTACTTC
NA TRBJ2-2 TRBV4-3 once CASSQDRGGGGELFF TGCGCCAGCAGCCAAGATAGGGGAGGTGGGGGGGAGCTGTTTTTT
NA TRBJ1-2 TRBV11-2 NA CASSLGAKDSYGYTF TGTGCCAGCAGCTTAGGGGCCAAAGACAGTTATGGCTACACCTTC
NA TRBJ2-7 TRBV11-2 NA CASSLERLVGSKQYF TGTGCCAGCAGCTTAGAGAGGCTAGTCGGAAGCAAGCAGTACTTC
NA TRBJ1-2 TRBV13 NA CASSSAGQRYTF TGTGCCAGCAGCTCCGCGGGACAACGCTACACCTTC
NA TRBJ2-7 TRBV7-8 NA CASSLGGFTYEQYF TGTGCCAGCAGCTTAGGGGGGTTTACCTACGAGCAGTACTTC
NA TRBJ2-1 TRBV20-1 NA CSASPDHEQFF TGCAGTGCCTCTCCGGATCATGAGCAGTTCTTC
TRBD2 TRBJ2-2 TRBV19 NA CASSTPSGNSGELFF TGTGCCAGTAGTACACCTAGCGGGAACTCCGGGGAGCTGTTTTTT
TRBD1 TRBJ2-3 TRBV5-1 NA CASSIGQGRDTQYF TGCGCCAGCAGCATAGGACAGGGTCGAGATACGCAGTATTTT
NA TRBJ1-5 TRBV19 NA CASSIDFGQGSNQPQHF TGTGCCAGTAGTATAGATTTTGGGCAGGGCAGCAATCAGCCCCAGCATTTT
NA TRBJ2-5 TRBV6-5 NA CASSLQGQETQYF TGTGCCAGCAGTTTACAGGGCCAAGAGACCCAGTACTTC
TRBD2 TRBJ2-7 TRBV6-1 NA CASLAGGALDEQYF TGTGCCAGCCTAGCGGGGGGCGCGTTAGACGAGCAGTACTTC
NA TRBJ2-7 TRBV18 NA CASSPRAGNYEQYF TGTGCCAGCTCACCAAGGGCCGGGAACTACGAGCAGTACTTC
NA TRBJ2-4 TRBV12-2 NA CASRLSLTGRWAKNIQYF TGTGCAAGTCGCTTATCTTTGACAGGCCGGTGGGCCAAAAACATTCAGTACTTC
TRBD1 TRBJ2-7 TRBV10-3 NA CAISERGGQGDGQYF TGTGCCATCAGTGAAAGGGGGGGACAGGGCGATGGGCAGTACTTC
TRBD2 TRBJ2-7 TRBV5-1 NA CASSPPTSGGQGEQYF TGCGCCAGCAGCCCGCCTACTAGCGGGGGGCAAGGAGAGCAGTACTTC
NA TRBJ1-1 TRBV29-1 NA CSVVYTEAFF TGCAGCGTTGTGTATACTGAAGCTTTCTTT
NA TRBJ1-2 TRBV10-3 NA CATRGGDYGYTF TGTGCCACCAGAGGGGGGGACTATGGCTACACCTTC
NA TRBJ1-2 TRBV6-5 NA CASKYGGGGYTF TGTGCCAGCAAGTACGGAGGGGGAGGCTACACCTTC
NA TRBJ1-1 TRBV5-4 many CASSLTVANTEAFF TGTGCCAGCAGCTTGACGGTTGCGAACACTGAAGCTTTCTTT
TRBD1 TRBJ2-7 TRBV18 few CASSAGGSTYEQYF TGTGCCAGCTCCGCAGGGGGAAGTACCTACGAGCAGTACTTC
TRBD1 TRBJ1-3 TRBV5-1 NA CASSSTGASGNTIYF TGCGCCAGCAGCTCGACAGGGGCCTCTGGAAACACCATATATTTT
TRBD1 TRBJ1-2 TRBV4-1 NA CASSPLQGNYGYTF TGCGCCAGCAGCCCGTTACAGGGGAACTATGGCTACACCTTC
NA TRBJ2-5 TRBV7-8 NA CASSYREATQYF TGTGCCAGCAGCTACAGGGAGGCGACCCAGTACTTC
NA TRBJ1-2 TRBV11-2 few CASSSIGFNYGYTF TGTGCCAGCAGCTCCATAGGGTTCAACTATGGCTACACCTTC
NA TRBJ1-5 TRBV6-5 NA CASSYSSYQPQHF TGTGCCAGCAGTTACTCGTCCTATCAGCCCCAGCATTTT
NA TRBJ1-3 TRBV6-5 NA CASSPSSGPGNTIYF TGTGCCAGCAGCCCTAGTTCAGGGCCCGGAAACACCATATATTTT
NA TRBJ2-3 TRBV7-3 NA CASSATGTSQDTQYF TGTGCCAGCAGCGCTACCGGGACTTCACAAGATACGCAGTATTTT
NA TRBJ1-2 TRBV28 NA CAVLGGGNYGYTF TGTGCCGTACTCGGCGGGGGGAACTATGGCTACACCTTC
TRBD1 TRBJ1-1 TRBV23-1 few CASSGVIRDRRNTEAFF TGCGCCAGCAGTGGGGTTATCCGGGACAGAAGGAACACTGAAGCTTTCTTT
NA TRBJ1-4 TRBV6-6 NA CASRREETNEKLFF TGTGCCAGCAGAAGGGAAGAAACTAATGAAAAACTGTTTTTT
TRBD1 TRBJ1-1 TRBV6-6 NA CASSYAGQLNTEAFF TGTGCCAGCAGTTACGCGGGACAGTTAAACACTGAAGCTTTCTTT
NA TRBJ2-3 TRBV19 NA CASSETTNSQDTQYF TGTGCCAGTAGTGAGACAACCAACTCGCAAGATACGCAGTATTTT
NA TRBJ1-2 TRBV5-1 NA CASSLDNYGYTF TGCGCCAGCAGCTTAGATAACTATGGCTACACCTTC
TRBD1 TRBJ1-1 TRBV27 NA CASRQGSVTEAFF TGTGCCAGCCGACAGGGGTCGGTCACTGAAGCTTTCTTT
TRBD2 TRBJ2-1 TRBV4-1 NA CASSQGGLVWGNEQFF TGCGCCAGCAGCCAAGGGGGACTAGTCTGGGGCAATGAGCAGTTCTTC
TRBD2 TRBJ2-6 TRBV6-1 NA CASSELAGWTNSGANVLTF TGTGCCAGCAGTGAGCTAGCGGGTTGGACTAACTCTGGGGCCAACGTCCTGACTTTC
NA TRBJ2-5 TRBV5-1 NA CASSLGGGFQETQYF TGCGCCAGCAGCTTGGGAGGTGGATTTCAAGAGACCCAGTACTTC
TRBD1 TRBJ1-1 TRBV7-2 NA CASSLAAGGNTEAFF TGTGCCAGCAGCTTAGCAGCAGGGGGGAACACTGAAGCTTTCTTT
NA TRBJ2-2 TRBV6-4 NA CASSYLAGTGELFF TGTGCCAGCAGTTATCTCGCGGGCACCGGGGAGCTGTTTTTT
TRBD1 TRBJ1-1 TRBV29-1 NA CSVVDRETEAFF TGCAGCGTAGTGGACAGGGAGACTGAAGCTTTCTTT
NA TRBJ2-3 TRBV5-5 few CASSMGPTDTQYF TGTGCCAGCAGCATGGGACCTACAGATACGCAGTATTTT
TRBD2 TRBJ2-3 TRBV6-5 NA CASSYSSSGGNTQYF TGTGCCAGCAGTTACTCGTCTAGCGGGGGAAATACGCAGTATTTT